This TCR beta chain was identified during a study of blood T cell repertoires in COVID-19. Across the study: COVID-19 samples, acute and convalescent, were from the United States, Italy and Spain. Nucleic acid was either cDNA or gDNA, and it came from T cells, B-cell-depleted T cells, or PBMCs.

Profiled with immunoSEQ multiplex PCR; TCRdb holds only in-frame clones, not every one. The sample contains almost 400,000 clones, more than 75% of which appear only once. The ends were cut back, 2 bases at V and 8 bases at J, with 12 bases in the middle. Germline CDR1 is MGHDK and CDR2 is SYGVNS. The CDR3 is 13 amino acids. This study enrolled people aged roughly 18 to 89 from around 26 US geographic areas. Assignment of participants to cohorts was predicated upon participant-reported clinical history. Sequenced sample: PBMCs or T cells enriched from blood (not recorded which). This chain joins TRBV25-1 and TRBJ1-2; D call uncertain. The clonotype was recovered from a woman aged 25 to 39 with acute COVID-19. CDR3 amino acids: CASSELGGLGYTF. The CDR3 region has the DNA TGTGCCAGCAGTGAACTGGGAGGGTTGGGCTACACCTTC.